Sequencing of this T cell receptor beta chain was carried out in a study of long-term antiretroviral therapy in people with HIV. The study's findings and limits: Although diversity increased after ART, it remained lower than in transplant donor controls. HIV repertoires spanned narrower CDR3 length ranges than controls.

A remark on this clone: Its antigen is not identified.

It was version v3.0 of the immunoSEQ assay that was run at survey level. Data came from immunoSEQ multiplex PCR; TCRdb stores just in-frame clones and leaves some out. The data show 20,000 to 25,000 clones, roughly 80% seen once. Trimming at V came to 5 bases and at J to 4 bases, leaving 2 bases not matched to a gene. The CDR3 is 15 amino acids. Germline assignment: CDR1 SGHAT and CDR2 FQDESV (reference sequence). This specimen consisted of unsorted PBMCs, obtained 0.2 years after starting antiretroviral therapy. This clonotype was sampled from a woman in her 30s with HIV. The genes are TRBV11-1 and TRBJ2-1; 13 nucleotides agree with TRBD2. The DNA for the CDR3 is TGTGCCAGCAGCGTGACTAGCGGGGGGTACAATGAGCAGTTCTTC. Translation gives CASSVTSGGYNEQFF.